Following are 16 T cell receptor beta chains from one sample sequenced in a study of OX40 agonist ivuxolimab in advanced cancers. Sequenced by immunoSEQ multiplex PCR; TCRdb stores in-frame clones only, minus some. The profile shows approximately 82,000 clones, about 91% of them singletons. This material consisted of CD4+ or CD8+ T cells sorted from blood, taken in a trial of the OX40 agonist ivuxolimab. These receptors originate from an adult with an advanced solid tumor such as melanoma, head and neck, liver or kidney cancer.

The chain couples TRBV5-6 to TRBJ2-7; 9 nucleotides align to TRBD2. V was clipped by 3 bases and J by 6 bases; unmatched bases: 7. CDR1 and CDR2 from the germline V gene are SGHDT and YYEEEE. The CDR3 contains 14 residues. The CDR3 reads CASSSIAGVGEQYF. CDR3 nucleotides: TGTGCCAGCAGCTCCATAGCGGGAGTGGGCGAGCAGTACTTC.

The chain is built from TRBV5-6 and TRBJ2-1; D gene ambiguous. Trimming removed 4 bases at V and 0 bases at J, with 17 bases between. This CDR3 is 17 amino acids long. Germline values: CDR1 SGHDT, CDR2 YYEEEE. The CDR3 DNA sequence: TGTGCCAGCAGCCTCCCCGGCAGGCCGAGCTCCTACAATGAGCAGTTCTTC. Protein sequence: CASSLPGRPSSYNEQFF.

The table lists this clone with a count of one. V usage is TRBV12-5 and J usage is TRBJ2-3; TRBD1 matches 9 bases. V lost 6 bases and J lost 1; bases outside the gene matches: 2. The CDR3 covers 14 residues. In germline, CDR1 is LGHNT, CDR2 FRNRAP. The DNA of the CDR3 is TGTGCTAGTGGACGGGACAGGGGCACAGATACGCAGTATTTT. Translating it yields CASGRDRGTDTQYF.

V usage is TRBV11-2 and J usage is TRBJ1-2; D gene unclear. CDR3 length equals 14 residues. Germline CDR1 SGHAT, CDR2 FQNNGV. V shed 3 bases and J shed 0 bases, with 8 bases lying between them. CDR3 in amino acids: CASSLGQANYGYTF. CDR3 sequence (DNA): TGTGCCAGCAGCTTGGGCCAAGCTAACTATGGCTACACCTTC. Full variable domain (rest looked up from reference TRBV11-2 and TRBJ1-2): EAGVAQSPRYKIIEKRQSVAFWCNPISGHATLYWYQQILGQGPKLLIQFQNNGVVDDSQLPKDRFSAERLKGVDSTLKIQPAKLEDSAVYLCASSLGQANYGYTFGSGTRLTVV.

The chain uses TRBV19 and TRBJ1-2, with a possible D match to TRBD1 (5 bases). CDR3 length: 13 residues. V was clipped by 3 bases and J by 8 bases, with 13 bases between them. CDR1 and CDR2 (germline): LNHDA, SQIVND (reference sequence). The CDR3 reads CASSMVRGRGYTF. Here the CDR3 DNA reads TGTGCCAGTAGTATGGTTCGGGGGAGAGGCTACACCTTC.

V gene TRBV10-3 combines with J gene TRBJ2-5; D unresolved. The germline V and J ends were trimmed by 6 bases and 5 bases, with 7 bases remaining between them. CDR1 and CDR2 (germline): ENHRY, SYGVKD. The CDR3 spans 11 residues. The CDR3 loop is CAIREGETQYF. In nucleotides, the CDR3 is TGTGCCATCAGAGAAGGGGAGACCCAGTACTTC.

This chain connects TRBV11-2 to TRBJ2-5; D possibly corresponds to TRBD2 (6 bases). Trimming cost V 1 base and J 1 base, with 13 bases left between them. CDR1 is SGHAT and CDR2 is FQNNGV in the germline V gene. The CDR3 is made up of 16 amino acids. The CDR3, as DNA: TGTGCCAGCAGCTTAGGGCCGGGAGAGACCCAAGAGACCCAGTACTTC. The encoded protein is CASSLGPGETQETQYF. The variable domain in full, with the rest retrieved from reference TRBV11-2 and TRBJ2-5, is EAGVAQSPRYKIIEKRQSVAFWCNPISGHATLYWYQQILGQGPKLLIQFQNNGVVDDSQLPKDRFSAERLKGVDSTLKIQPAKLEDSAVYLCASSLGPGETQETQYFGPGTRLLVL.

In DNA form, the CDR3 reads TGCAGCGTTCCAGGGGTGGAAAACATTCAGTACTTC. Translated: CSVPGVENIQYF. V usage is TRBV29-1 and J usage is TRBJ2-4, with D perhaps matching TRBD1 (6 bases). This CDR3 is 12 amino acids long. V lost 5 bases and J lost 5, with 10 bases in between. The V gene's germline CDR1 is SQVTM and CDR2 ANQGSEA.

The chain recombines TRBV15 with TRBJ2-7; 7 bases align to TRBD2. V was pared by 4 bases and J by 6 bases, with 6 bases of the junction left unmatched. CDR3 length equals 13 residues. Germline CDR1 reads LNHNV; CDR2 reads YYDKDF (reference sequence). DNA of the CDR3: TGTGCCACCAGCACCGGGGGGTTCGGCGAGCAGTACTTC. Its translation: CATSTGGFGEQYF.

This clone was counted only a few times. This chain connects TRBV29-1 to TRBJ1-1, with 10 bases matching TRBD1. This CDR3 comprises 15 residues. With 7 bases clipped from V and 5 bases from J, the junction kept 13 bases outside the gene matches. The germline CDR1 and CDR2 sequences are SQVTM and ANQGSEA. The CDR3 reads CSASPGTGVRTEAFF. The DNA of the CDR3 is TGCAGCGCAAGTCCCGGGACAGGGGTAAGAACTGAAGCTTTCTTT.

The V gene is TRBV18, the J gene TRBJ2-5; 7 bases align to TRBD1. The DNA matches TRBJ2-7 better at its end, which makes the J call doubtful. Germline V gene sequence: CDR1 KGHSH, CDR2 LQKENI. The CDR3 is 14 amino acids. CDR3 DNA sequence: TGTGCCAGCTCGGGCACCAACAGGGGTGGCGAGCAGTACTTC. Translated, it gives CASSGTNRGGEQYF.

The chain recombines TRBV9 with TRBJ2-3; possibly TRBD2 for D (6 bases). V lost 3 bases to trimming and J lost 3 bases, with 14 bases between them. CDR3 length: 15 residues. Germline CDR1 and CDR2: SGDLS and YYNGEE. The CDR3 DNA sequence: TGTGCCAGCAGCGCCTGGGGCGGGACTACAGATACGCAGTATTTT. Amino acid sequence: CASSAWGGTTDTQYF.

The CDR3 DNA is TGCAGCGTTGACGCCAACCCCGGGACTAGTGGTGGCACAGATACGCAGTATTTT. Translation: CSVDANPGTSGGTDTQYF. The genes are TRBV29-1 and TRBJ2-3, with 8 bases matching TRBD2. V was pared by 3 bases and J by 1 base, with 15 bases of the junction left unmatched. CDR3 length equals 18 residues. CDR1 is SQVTM and CDR2 is ANQGSEA in the germline V gene.

This chain connects TRBV5-1 to TRBJ2-5; 9 bases line up with TRBD1. Germline V gene lookup returns CDR1 SGHRS and CDR2 YFSETQ. This CDR3 region has 14 residues. The V gene end was trimmed by 7 bases and the J gene end by 0 bases; junction bases not matched to a gene: 4. CDR3 amino acids: CASLGTGNQETQYF. DNA of the CDR3: TGCGCCAGCTTGGGGACAGGGAACCAAGAGACCCAGTACTTC.

This clone has only one observation. The gene calls are TRBV4-1 and TRBJ2-1; D is ambiguous. There are 15 residues in the CDR3. V was cut by 2 bases and J by 2 bases, with 10 bases left in between. The germline V gene encodes CDR1 MGHRA and CDR2 YSYEKL. The CDR3 DNA reads as TGCGCCAGCAGCCAACACGGGCTAGCCTACAATGAGCAGTTCTTC. It translates to CASSQHGLAYNEQFF.

This clone was observed once. The chain employs TRBV11-2 and TRBJ2-2; unclear D gene. Trimming took off 1 base at V and 0 bases at J, with 12 bases between the two ends. From germline, CDR1 is SGHAT and CDR2 FQNNGV. The CDR3 is 17 amino acids. The CDR3 bases are TGTGCCAGCAGCTTAGCGAGCGCGATCGCGAACACCGGGGAGCTGTTTTTT. This codes for CASSLASAIANTGELFF.